This T cell receptor beta chain was sequenced for a study of blood T cell repertoires in COVID-19. The overall study: T cells, B-cell-depleted T cells, or PBMCs provided the cDNA or gDNA that served as material.

Original data processing: How many nucleated cells were present was estimated from reference gene primer amplification. TCRdb keeps only in-frame clones here, not all; method: immunoSEQ multiplex PCR. V and J calls and clone size are those listed in that table; D and trimming were worked out from the DNA. The table shows under 300,000 clones, with 70% to 90% occurring only once. Exposed volunteers were people who met a COVID-19 case within 2 weeks before study entry. Sequenced: PBMCs or T cells enriched from blood (not recorded which). This sequence was found in a woman in her fifties or sixties who had been exposed to COVID-19.

The CDR3 is CASSFYRSYGYTF. CDR3 nucleotides: TGTGCCAGCAGTTTTTACAGGTCTTATGGCTACACCTTC. The genes are TRBV12-3 or TRBV12-4 and TRBJ1-2, with D perhaps matching TRBD1 (5 bases). This CDR3 spans 13 amino acids. V lost 3 bases to trimming and J lost 5 bases, with 10 bases between them.